Sequencing of this T cell receptor (beta chain) was carried out in a study of T cells in Graves' hyperthyroidism and ophthalmopathy. Exclusions: uncontrolled infection, other autoimmune disease, pregnancy, lactation. CDR1 and CDR2 (germline): MNHNS, SASEGT. Unmatched junction bases numbered 6, after V lost 5 bases and J lost 6 bases. This CDR3 comprises 14 residues. RNA transcripts provided the source from which TCR beta CDR3 regions were amplified. When the TCR CDR3 underwent first-round RT-PCR, the HTBI primer set was used. TCRdb reanalysed the multiplex PCR reads using MiXCR and keeps one entry per CDR3 protein. The sample has 380,000 or so distinct CDR3 sequences, less than 15% seen once; the top ten hold less than 25%. This clonotype was seen repeatedly, ten times or more. Its specificity is not known. Points from the study as a whole: In the analysis, a 13 V-J model separated ophthalmopathy from stable hyperthyroidism. Most clonotypes expanded in the thyroid (above 0.001) were also present in blood. The model's output predicted ophthalmopathy at a median of roughly 6 months prior to onset.

The sample comprised blood. The TCR originated in a man between 25 and 39 years old with Graves' hyperthyroidism that later progressed to Graves' ophthalmopathy. The chain has TRBV6-1 and TRBJ2-3; 9 nucleotides line up with TRBD1. CDR3 loop: CASSLTGGSDTQYF. CDR3 nucleotides: TGTGCCAGCAGTTTGACAGGGGGATCGGATACGCAGTATTTT.